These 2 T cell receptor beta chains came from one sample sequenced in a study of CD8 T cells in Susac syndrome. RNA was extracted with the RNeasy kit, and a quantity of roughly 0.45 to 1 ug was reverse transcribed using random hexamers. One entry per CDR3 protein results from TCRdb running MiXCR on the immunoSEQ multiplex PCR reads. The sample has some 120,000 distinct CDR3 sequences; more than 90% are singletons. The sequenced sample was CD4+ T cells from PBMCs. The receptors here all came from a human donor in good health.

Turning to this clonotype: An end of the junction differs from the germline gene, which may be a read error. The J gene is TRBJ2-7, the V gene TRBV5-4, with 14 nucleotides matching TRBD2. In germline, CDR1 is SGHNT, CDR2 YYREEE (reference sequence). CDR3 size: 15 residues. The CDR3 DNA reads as TGTGCCAGCATCTTGACTAGCGGGAGGGGTTCCGAGCAGTACTTC. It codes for CASILTSGRGSEQYF.

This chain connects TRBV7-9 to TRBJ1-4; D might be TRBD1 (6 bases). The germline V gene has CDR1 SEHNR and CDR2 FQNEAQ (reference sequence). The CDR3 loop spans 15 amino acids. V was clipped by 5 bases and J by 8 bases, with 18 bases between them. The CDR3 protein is CASSQTGMYGEKLFF. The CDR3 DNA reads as TGTGCCAGCAGCCAAACAGGGATGTATGGGGAAAAACTGTTTTTT.